This paragraph covers one TCR beta chain sequence. What antigen it recognizes has not been identified. No base qualities exist here, and no much larger clone lies one base off it. This sample was taken from a study of blood T cell repertoires in COVID-19 (dated by TCRdb to about 2020). Study-wide context: Samples from collaborators originated in the United States, Italy and Spain and spanned both the acute and convalescent phases of COVID-19. The material from the prospective study consisted of cDNA or gDNA derived from T cells, B-cell-depleted T cells, or PBMCs. Subjects who had been exposed to COVID-19, were actively infected with it, or had recovered from it provided the deeply sampled blood TCRbeta repertoires that made up the dataset. The repertoires were released in a freely available public database meant as a resource for research on the immune response to SARS-CoV-2. Samples came from the ongoing ImmuneRACE study (first 160 participants) plus 1,254 subjects from 6 global collaborators. Sample metadata almost always included a de-identified subject ID, COVID-19 status, age in years and sex. Where available, HLA class I and class II types were obtained from metadata supplied by the sample provider rather than from assay-based typing.

Collaborating institutions collected whole blood in K2EDTA tubes following their own protocols. For TCRbeta analysis, collaborators shipped samples as frozen whole blood, isolated PBMCs, or DNA extracted from either of those sample types. TCRbeta CDR3 regions were amplified from genomic DNA using the immunoSEQ Assay, a bias-controlled multiplex PCR. In the source study's methods: Within the assay, amplification of reference gene primers was used to estimate how many nucleated cells each sample contained. To quantify the absolute abundance of each unique TCRbeta CDR3 rearrangement, sequence reads were collapsed and filtered. For each sample, productive Simpson clonality was calculated as the square root of Simpson's diversity index across productive rearrangements. The table was pulled from immuneACCESS by TCRdb, which kept in-frame rearrangements only. Such tables lose some clones; where checked, under half of the loss comes from unresolved V genes, and the rest has no known cause. Clone size and V and J calls were adopted from that table, with D and trimming inferred from the DNA. Here the sample has around 400,000 clones; 80% to 90% occur a single time. About 1.2% of the sample is in the top ten clones.

Trimming removed 1 base from V and 5 bases from J, leaving 10 bases between the germline ends. The CDR3 has 14 amino acids, counting the end cysteine and phenylalanine. The read is trimmed to its CDR3 DNA, 42 bases read in frame from base 1. CDR1 and CDR2 were assigned from the germline V gene (reference sequence) as SGHNT and YYREEE. What the study reported, not specific to this receptor: The quantity of clinical and demographic metadata differed by source and by participant and was supplied without curation.

Input material: peripheral blood. This TCR came from a man aged 40-55 years with acute or convalescent COVID-19. The chain was built from TRBV5-4 and TRBJ1-5; a tentative D match to TRBD1 spans 5 bases. The sequenced DNA: TGTGCCAGCAGCTTGTTCCAGGGTGATCAGCCCCAGCATTTT. Translated, it reads CASSLFQGDQPQHF.